Here is one TCR beta chain with its context. Its cognate antigen is unknown. This sample was taken from a study of cytomegalovirus exposure and HLA in healthy donors. Overall study findings and caveats: Later analysis identified a missense DCLRE1C variant that was linked to TCR beta V- and J-gene trimming.

Use of 60 Vbeta and 13 Jbeta primers characterized the PCR. Sequencing was performed with immunoSEQ multiplex PCR; in TCRdb, only in-frame clones are kept and a portion is missing. The table records about 120,000 clones, roughly 76% of them present only once. The germline V gene encodes CDR1 LGHNA and CDR2 YNFKEQ. The CDR3 spans 14 residues. V lost 0 bases and J 2 bases, leaving 7 bases between the germline ends. Sequencing was carried out using PBMCs. The sequence was collected from a woman between 35 and 50 years old in good health and CMV-seropositive. V usage is TRBV4-2 and J usage is TRBJ2-5; D unresolved. CDR3 nucleotides: TGTGCCAGCAGCCAAGATAGACTTCAAGAGACCCAGTACTTC. It is translated as CASSQDRLQETQYF.